The T cell receptor beta chain under discussion was sequenced for a study of CDR3 diversity in severe acne. This clonotype was recorded once. The CDR3 has 14 residues. Trimming at V came to 2 bases and at J to 6 bases, leaving 7 bases not matched to a gene. TCRdb fed the PCR reads into MiXCR, producing one record per CDR3 protein. The repertoire includes over 70,000 distinct CDR3 sequences, around 50% of them detected once, and around 15% sits in the top ten. This clonotype was sampled from a male donor in good health, without acne. The V and J genes are TRBV12-3 or TRBV12-4 and TRBJ2-7; 7 bases agree with TRBD2. The sequencing input was blood. The CDR3 spells CASSLIGGWVEQYF. CDR3 DNA sequence: TGTGCCAGCAGTTTAATCGGGGGGTGGGTCGAGCAGTACTTC.